The clone carrying this T cell receptor (beta chain) showed up just a few times. In the same sample, other DNA sequences code for this CDR3. Profiling relied on immunoSEQ multiplex PCR, and the TCRdb table lists in-frame clones only, not all of them. This table holds around 2,000,000 clones, roughly 94% found once. This sample was taken from a study of shared clonotypes between healthy human individuals. The V and J ends lost 0 bases and 3 bases, in that order; junction bases with no gene match: 0. This CDR3 contains 13 residues. CDR1 GTSNPN and CDR2 SVGIG come from the germline V gene (reference sequence). As defined, naive CD8 cells were CD45RO-negative and positively selected for CCR7, with terminally differentiated effector memory CD45RA+ cells excluded.

The V gene is TRBV30, the J gene TRBJ1-2; 8 positions agree with TRBD1. Sequenced input: naive CD8+ T cells sorted from blood. This clonotype originated in a man between 18 and 35 years old in good health. The CDR3 protein is CAWSVQGDYGYTF. CDR3 nucleotides: TGTGCCTGGAGTGTACAGGGGGACTATGGCTACACCTTC.